A selection of T cell receptor beta chains follows, all from one sample in a study of identical twins. TCRdb used MiXCR to reprocess the 5' RACE reads, holding one entry per CDR3 protein. The sample lists fewer than 500,000 distinct CDR3 sequences, roughly 26% occurring once. In addition, the sample was reused for a study of T cells expressing NK-cell markers.

Sample: CD4+ T cells sorted from blood. These receptors all come from a woman under 30 in good health. Each CDR3 is given with its conserved first and last residue. D genes are given only for firm matches. Clone size is shown for a subset of rows, as once, few, many or a class of expanded clone.

CDR3 DNA: TGTGCCAGCAGCCAAGGAATTGCGACCCAGTACTTC
CDR3 protein: CASSQGIATQYF
clone size: NA
V gene: TRBV14
J gene: TRBJ2-5
D gene: NA

CDR3 DNA: TGTGCCAGTCGGGGCGACCGAAGCGTCCTGACTTTC
CDR3 protein: CASRGDRSVLTF
clone size: NA
V gene: TRBV9
J gene: TRBJ2-6
D gene: NA

CDR3 DNA: TGTGCCAGTAGTTCGACCGGGACTAGCATTTACGAGCAGTACTTC
CDR3 protein: CASSSTGTSIYEQYF
clone size: few
V gene: TRBV19
J gene: TRBJ2-7
D gene: TRBD2

CDR3 DNA: TGTGCCAGCAGCCAAGAACTCTTGGGAGAGCAGTACTTC
CDR3 protein: CASSQELLGEQYF
clone size: NA
V gene: TRBV3-1
J gene: TRBJ2-7
D gene: NA

CDR3 DNA: TGTGCCAGCAGTTACTCTCCAGGGAGCGCCGGGGAGCTGTTTTTT
CDR3 protein: CASSYSPGSAGELFF
clone size: NA
V gene: TRBV6-5
J gene: TRBJ2-2
D gene: NA

CDR3 DNA: TGTGCCAGTAGTGCCCTAGGCTCCTACAATGAGCAGTTCTTC
CDR3 protein: CASSALGSYNEQFF
clone size: few
V gene: TRBV19
J gene: TRBJ2-1
D gene: NA

CDR3 DNA: TGCAGTGCTAGAGCGGCCTCTGGGGCCAACGTCCTGACTTTC
CDR3 protein: CSARAASGANVLTF
clone size: few
V gene: TRBV20-1
J gene: TRBJ2-6
D gene: NA

CDR3 DNA: TGCAGCTCCGGCCAAGAGACCCAGTACTTC
CDR3 protein: CSSGQETQYF
clone size: NA
V gene: TRBV29-1
J gene: TRBJ2-5
D gene: NA

CDR3 DNA: TGCAGTTGTAGCTGGCGGGAGAAAGGCGAGCAGTACTTC
CDR3 protein: CSCSWREKGEQYF
clone size: few
V gene: TRBV20-1
J gene: TRBJ2-7
D gene: TRBD2

CDR3 DNA: TGTGCCAGCAGCGCGAGACTAGCGGGAGACTCCTACAATGAGCAGTTCTTC
CDR3 protein: CASSARLAGDSYNEQFF
clone size: NA
V gene: TRBV7-2
J gene: TRBJ2-1
D gene: TRBD2

CDR3 DNA: TGCAGTGCTAGAGATAGGACTGTCCAAGAGACCCAGTACTTC
CDR3 protein: CSARDRTVQETQYF
clone size: NA
V gene: TRBV20-1
J gene: TRBJ2-5
D gene: NA

CDR3 DNA: TGTGCCAGCAGCTTCTTGTCTGTTGGAGATACGCAGTATTTT
CDR3 protein: CASSFLSVGDTQYF
clone size: few
V gene: TRBV7-2
J gene: TRBJ2-3
D gene: NA

CDR3 DNA: TGCAGTGCCAAAAGCGGGGCGTACTACAATGAGCAGTTCTTC
CDR3 protein: CSAKSGAYYNEQFF
clone size: few
V gene: TRBV20-1
J gene: TRBJ2-1
D gene: TRBD2

CDR3 DNA: TGTGCCAGCAGCCGACAGGGGGTTGGAGAGACCCAGTACTTC
CDR3 protein: CASSRQGVGETQYF
clone size: NA
V gene: TRBV7-2
J gene: TRBJ2-5
D gene: TRBD1

CDR3 DNA: TGTGCCAGCAGCCCCGGTCAGACTAGCGGTACAGATACGCAGTATTTT
CDR3 protein: CASSPGQTSGTDTQYF
clone size: few
V gene: TRBV7-9
J gene: TRBJ2-3
D gene: TRBD2

CDR3 DNA: TGTGCCAGCAGCTTGAGGCGACTAGCGGGGCTTTCCTACAATGAGCAGTTCTTC
CDR3 protein: CASSLRRLAGLSYNEQFF
clone size: NA
V gene: TRBV27
J gene: TRBJ2-1
D gene: TRBD2

CDR3 DNA: TGCAGTGCTAGAGGCGGGACAGGCCTCTATGGCTACACCTTC
CDR3 protein: CSARGGTGLYGYTF
clone size: NA
V gene: TRBV20-1
J gene: TRBJ1-2
D gene: TRBD1

CDR3 DNA: TGTGCCAGCAGCGGGGTTTCGGGGTATGAAGCTTTCTTT
CDR3 protein: CASSGVSGYEAFF
clone size: few
V gene: TRBV6-1
J gene: TRBJ1-1
D gene: NA

CDR3 DNA: TGTGCCAGCAGCGTAGTGGCCGGGTACACTGAAGCTTTCTTT
CDR3 protein: CASSVVAGYTEAFF
clone size: NA
V gene: TRBV9
J gene: TRBJ1-1
D gene: NA

CDR3 DNA: TGTGCCAGCAGTAAGAGGACTAGCGGGGGTGGGGATACGCAGTATTTT
CDR3 protein: CASSKRTSGGGDTQYF
clone size: few
V gene: TRBV27
J gene: TRBJ2-3
D gene: TRBD2

CDR3 DNA: TGCAGTGCAAAAGGGACCTCCAGCTCCTACAATGAGCAGTTCTTC
CDR3 protein: CSAKGTSSSYNEQFF
clone size: few
V gene: TRBV20-1
J gene: TRBJ2-1
D gene: NA

CDR3 DNA: TGTGCCAGCAGTCCCCCGGGACTAGCGGGAGTAGAGGAGCAGTTCTTC
CDR3 protein: CASSPPGLAGVEEQFF
clone size: many
V gene: TRBV12-3/TRBV12-4
J gene: TRBJ2-1
D gene: TRBD2

CDR3 DNA: TGTGCCAGCAGCTTGGTGGGAGACCGCACAGATACGCAGTATTTT
CDR3 protein: CASSLVGDRTDTQYF
clone size: NA
V gene: TRBV7-2
J gene: TRBJ2-3
D gene: NA

CDR3 DNA: TGTGCCAGCAGTGGACAGGGGCTTGGAGCTTTCTTT
CDR3 protein: CASSGQGLGAFF
clone size: few
V gene: TRBV12-3/TRBV12-4
J gene: TRBJ1-1
D gene: TRBD1

CDR3 DNA: TGCAGTGCTAGGGTGATGGGGGAAGAGACCCAGTACTTC
CDR3 protein: CSARVMGEETQYF
clone size: NA
V gene: TRBV20-1
J gene: TRBJ2-5
D gene: NA

CDR3 DNA: TGTGCCAGCAGCTTAAGGCGGGGGGGCCTTCGGTCTACAGATACGCAGTATTTT
CDR3 protein: CASSLRRGGLRSTDTQYF
clone size: NA
V gene: TRBV11-2
J gene: TRBJ2-3
D gene: TRBD2

CDR3 DNA: TGTGCCAGCAGCCCCCTAGGGGGGACAGGGTTCTACGAGCAGTACTTC
CDR3 protein: CASSPLGGTGFYEQYF
clone size: few
V gene: TRBV11-2
J gene: TRBJ2-7
D gene: TRBD1

CDR3 DNA: TGTGCCAGCAGTTACTGGGGGACTAGCGGTTACAATGAGCAGTTCTTC
CDR3 protein: CASSYWGTSGYNEQFF
clone size: NA
V gene: TRBV6-5
J gene: TRBJ2-1
D gene: TRBD2

CDR3 DNA: TGTGCCAGTATGGAGATAGCCAAAAACATTCAGTACTTC
CDR3 protein: CASMEIAKNIQYF
clone size: NA
V gene: TRBV19
J gene: TRBJ2-4
D gene: NA